This is a list of T cell receptor beta chains from one sample in a study of OX40 agonist ivuxolimab in advanced cancers. The assay was immunoSEQ multiplex PCR, and TCRdb's table has in-frame clones only and misses some. The sample comprises 75,000 to 100,000 clones, around 90% of which are singletons, and 0.25% to 0.35% rests with the top ten. The specimen was CD4+ or CD8+ T cells sorted from blood, collected in a trial of the OX40 agonist ivuxolimab. These receptors were taken from an adult with an advanced solid tumor such as melanoma, head and neck, liver or kidney cancer. CDR3s include the opening cysteine and the closing phenylalanine or tryptophan. D genes are given only for firm matches. Clone size is not always given. Where it is, it says once, few, many or a class for expanded clones.

D gene	clone size	J gene	V gene	CDR3 length	CDR3 protein	CDR3 DNA
.	once	TRBJ1-1	TRBV4-2	17	CASSPATMGGMNTEAFF	TGTGCCAGCAGCCCAGCAACGATGGGGGGGATGAACACTGAAGCTTTCTTT
TRBD1	once	TRBJ2-3	TRBV4-3	15	CASSLGQGAADTQYF	TGCGCCAGCAGCCTTGGACAGGGGGCTGCAGATACGCAGTATTTT
TRBD2	.	TRBJ2-5	TRBV5-5	12	CASGTSQETQYF	TGTGCCAGCGGGACTAGTCAGGAGACCCAGTACTTC
TRBD1	.	TRBJ2-2	TRBV5-4	16	CASSLGRQGKTGELFF	TGTGCCAGCAGCTTGGGGCGACAGGGAAAAACCGGGGAGCTGTTTTTT
.	.	TRBJ2-1	TRBV18	15	CASSPPIGRANEQFF	TGTGCCAGCTCACCACCGATAGGCAGGGCCAATGAGCAGTTCTTC
TRBD2	.	TRBJ2-5	TRBV9	17	CASSVGVTSGSRETQYF	TGTGCCAGCAGCGTAGGAGTCACTAGCGGGAGCCGTGAGACCCAGTACTTC
TRBD2	.	TRBJ2-5	TRBV7-9	14	CASSVGLAGETQYF	TGTGCCAGCAGCGTTGGACTAGCCGGCGAGACCCAGTACTTC
.	.	TRBJ2-7	TRBV10-2	14	CASSMTTSSYEQYF	TGCGCCAGCAGTATGACAACCAGCTCCTACGAGCAGTACTTC
TRBD2	.	TRBJ2-3	TRBV18	16	CASSPLLAVSTDTQYF	TGTGCCAGCTCACCTTTACTAGCGGTGAGCACAGATACGCAGTATTTT
TRBD1	.	TRBJ2-5	TRBV29-1	12	CSTGTGLETQYF	TGCAGCACAGGGACAGGGCTCGAGACCCAGTACTTC
.	.	TRBJ1-1	TRBV10-1	14	CASSRLLVNTEAFF	TGCGCCAGCAGTAGACTGCTGGTGAACACTGAAGCTTTCTTT
.	.	TRBJ2-5	TRBV7-8	15	CASSFSGGTFETQYF	TGTGCCAGCAGCTTCAGCGGCGGGACATTTGAGACCCAGTACTTC
.	.	TRBJ2-3	TRBV7-9	14	CASSLWGLRITQYF	TGTGCCAGCAGCTTATGGGGTTTGCGGATTACGCAGTATTTT
TRBD2	.	TRBJ2-7	TRBV6-6	13	CASSLAGAYEQYF	TGTGCCAGCAGCCTAGCGGGGGCCTACGAGCAGTACTTC
.	.	TRBJ1-5	TRBV5-3	14	CARSQDLNNQPQHF	TGTGCCAGAAGCCAGGACTTGAACAATCAGCCCCAGCATTTT
.	.	TRBJ2-3	TRBV5-1	15	CASSLVVGSADTQYF	TGCGCCAGCAGCTTGGTTGTGGGGTCGGCAGATACGCAGTATTTT
.	.	TRBJ1-5	TRBV19	14	CASARRQGNQPQHF	TGTGCCAGTGCGCGGAGGCAGGGCAATCAGCCCCAGCATTTT
TRBD1	.	TRBJ1-4	TRBV6-6	14	CASSYRGPNEKLFF	TGTGCCAGCAGTTACAGGGGGCCTAATGAAAAACTGTTTTTT
.	.	TRBJ2-4	TRBV19	14	CASSPGGGKNIQYF	TGTGCCAGTAGCCCAGGGGGGGGAAAAAACATTCAGTACTTC
TRBD2	.	TRBJ2-1	TRBV5-1	19	CASSPVGTSGNRNYNEQFF	TGCGCCAGCAGCCCGGTTGGGACTAGCGGAAACCGAAACTACAATGAGCAGTTCTTC
.	once	TRBJ2-2	TRBV5-6	15	CASSLVDRGTGELFF	TGTGCCAGCAGCTTGGTCGACCGAGGGACCGGGGAGCTGTTTTTT
TRBD2	few	TRBJ2-3	TRBV19	16	CASSMLFSGRPDTQYF	TGTGCCAGTAGTATGCTTTTTAGCGGGAGGCCAGATACGCAGTATTTT
TRBD1	.	TRBJ1-3	TRBV18	15	CASSPSQGTGNTIYF	TGTGCCAGCTCACCTTCACAGGGGACTGGAAACACCATATATTTT
.	.	TRBJ2-6	TRBV27	15	CASSLRPSGANVLTF	TGTGCCAGCAGTTTACGTCCCTCTGGGGCCAACGTCCTGACTTTC
.	.	TRBJ2-5	TRBV7-3	12	CASSTEGETQYF	TGTGCCAGCAGCACAGAGGGGGAGACCCAGTACTTC
TRBD1	.	TRBJ1-3	TRBV7-2	16	CASSLGLGQPGNTIYF	TGTGCCAGCAGCTTAGGACTGGGACAGCCCGGAAACACCATATATTTT
.	.	TRBJ1-5	TRBV7-2	13	CASSLDANQPQHF	TGTGCCAGCAGCTTAGACGCCAATCAGCCCCAGCATTTT
.	.	TRBJ2-2	TRBV6-5	15	CASSYPKGGAGELFF	TGTGCCAGCAGTTACCCGAAAGGAGGGGCCGGGGAGCTGTTTTTT
TRBD1	.	TRBJ1-1	TRBV10-3	12	CAISEGQAEAFF	TGTGCCATCAGTGAGGGACAGGCTGAAGCTTTCTTT
.	.	TRBJ2-3	TRBV14	14	CASSQRTGTDTQYF	TGTGCCAGCAGCCAGCGGACAGGCACAGATACGCAGTATTTT
TRBD2	.	TRBJ2-5	TRBV7-9	15	CASSSLAGPQETQYF	TGTGCCAGCAGCTCCCTAGCGGGGCCCCAAGAGACCCAGTACTTC
TRBD1	.	TRBJ1-1	TRBV5-1	13	CASSFQGATEAFF	TGCGCCAGCAGCTTTCAGGGGGCTACTGAAGCTTTCTTT
.	.	TRBJ2-7	TRBV4-1	15	CASSQDVTSSYEQYF	TGCGCCAGCAGCCAAGATGTGACTAGTAGCTACGAGCAGTACTTC
.	.	TRBJ2-7	TRBV19	15	CASSARGTRGYEQYF	TGTGCCAGTAGTGCACGCGGGACAAGGGGGTACGAGCAGTACTTC
TRBD1	.	TRBJ2-7	TRBV11-2	15	CASSQDRGVFYEQYF	TGTGCCAGCAGCCAGGACAGGGGAGTGTTCTACGAGCAGTACTTC
.	.	TRBJ2-7	TRBV5-3	14	CASSLRDSPYEQYF	TGTGCCAGCAGCTTGAGGGACTCACCCTACGAGCAGTACTTC
.	.	TRBJ2-5	TRBV6-1	14	CASSPRGGLQTQYF	TGTGCCAGCAGTCCTAGGGGGGGGCTACAGACCCAGTACTTC
.	.	TRBJ2-7	TRBV5-1	12	CASSLEVGEQYF	TGCGCCAGCAGCCTCGAAGTAGGCGAGCAGTACTTC
.	.	TRBJ1-1	TRBV6-1	12	CASSEAYTEAFF	TGTGCCAGCAGTGAAGCGTACACTGAAGCTTTCTTT
.	few	TRBJ2-7	TRBV7-2	12	CASSPDRYEQYF	TGTGCCAGCAGCCCGGACCGCTACGAGCAGTACTTC
TRBD2	once	TRBJ2-2	TRBV7-7	15	CASSTGTSGGGELFF	TGTGCCAGCAGCACCGGGACTAGCGGCGGCGGGGAGCTGTTTTTT
.	few	TRBJ2-5	TRBV5-4	14	CASSFLGPGETQYF	TGTGCCAGCAGCTTCCTGGGACCAGGAGAGACCCAGTACTTC
.	few	TRBJ1-2	TRBV19	15	CASSPRARDPVGYTF	TGTGCCAGTAGTCCCCGGGCGAGGGATCCAGTTGGCTACACCTTC
.	.	TRBJ2-7	TRBV5-6	15	CASSLAYIPPYEQYF	TGTGCCAGCAGCTTGGCCTACATCCCCCCCTACGAGCAGTACTTC
TRBD2	.	TRBJ2-3	TRBV7-2	15	CASSLSGGRADTQYF	TGTGCCAGCAGCTTATCGGGAGGTAGGGCAGATACGCAGTATTTT
.	.	TRBJ1-5	TRBV5-1	14	CASSFGPGNQPQHF	TGCGCCAGCAGCTTCGGCCCCGGCAATCAGCCCCAGCATTTT
.	few	TRBJ1-2	TRBV5-6	16	CASSFFDSRNNYGYTF	TGTGCCAGCAGCTTTTTCGACAGTCGAAATAACTATGGCTACACCTTC
.	.	TRBJ1-4	TRBV6-4	15	CASTGVKSLNEKLFF	TGTGCCAGCACCGGGGTGAAGTCTTTGAATGAAAAACTGTTTTTT
.	.	TRBJ2-5	TRBV12-5	13	CASGDGVQETQYF	TGTGCTAGTGGGGACGGAGTACAAGAGACCCAGTACTTC
TRBD2	.	TRBJ2-5	TRBV5-1	14	CASSDSGSRETQYF	TGCGCCAGCAGCGATAGCGGGAGTAGGGAGACCCAGTACTTC
TRBD1	.	TRBJ1-2	TRBV5-6	16	CASSSRDRVLNYGYTF	TGTGCCAGCAGCAGCCGGGACAGGGTTTTAAACTATGGCTACACCTTC
TRBD2	.	TRBJ2-6	TRBV19	20	CASSIHFVAGASRGANVLTF	TGTGCCAGTAGTATCCACTTCGTAGCGGGAGCTTCTCGTGGGGCCAACGTCCTGACTTTC
.	.	TRBJ1-1	TRBV28	14	CASSPGLFNTEAFF	TGTGCCAGCAGTCCGGGACTCTTCAACACTGAAGCTTTCTTT
.	few	TRBJ1-1	TRBV7-2	12	CASSWGQLRAFF	TGTGCCAGCAGCTGGGGTCAGCTCCGAGCTTTCTTT
.	few	TRBJ2-7	TRBV7-8	15	CASSSHLKGGYEQYF	TGTGCCAGCAGTTCACACCTGAAGGGGGGATACGAGCAGTACTTC
.	.	TRBJ2-3	TRBV2	14	CASTKGGGSDTQYF	TGTGCCAGCACTAAAGGGGGGGGATCAGATACGCAGTATTTT